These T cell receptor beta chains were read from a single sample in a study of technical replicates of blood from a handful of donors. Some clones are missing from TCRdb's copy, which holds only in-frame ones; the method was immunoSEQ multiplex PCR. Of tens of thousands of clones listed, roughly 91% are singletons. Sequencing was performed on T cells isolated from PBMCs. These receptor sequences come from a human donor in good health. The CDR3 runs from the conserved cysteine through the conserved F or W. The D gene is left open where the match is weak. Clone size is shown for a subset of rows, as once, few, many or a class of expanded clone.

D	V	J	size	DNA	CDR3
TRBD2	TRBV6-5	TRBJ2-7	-	TGTGCCAGCACCACGGGAGGGAGGGCCTGGGAGCAGTACTTC	CASTTGGRAWEQYF
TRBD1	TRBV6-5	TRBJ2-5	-	TGTGCCAGCAGTTTCAAGAGGGGGACAGAAGAGACCCAGTACTTC	CASSFKRGTEETQYF
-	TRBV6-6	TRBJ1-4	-	TGTGCCAGCAGTCAGACAGCTCTTAATGAAAAACTGTTTTTT	CASSQTALNEKLFF
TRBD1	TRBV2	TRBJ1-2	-	TGTGCCAGAAAAGGGACAGCTCCTAACTATGGCTACACCTTC	CARKGTAPNYGYTF
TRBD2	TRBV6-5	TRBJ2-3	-	TGTGCCAGCGAGAAAACTAGCGGACCCACAGATACGCAGTATTTT	CASEKTSGPTDTQYF
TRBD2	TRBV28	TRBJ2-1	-	TGTGCCAGCAGTGACCCTAGCGGGAGCGATGGGAATGAGCAGTTCTTC	CASSDPSGSDGNEQFF
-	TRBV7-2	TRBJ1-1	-	TGTGCCAGCAGCTTAGCTACTACTGAAGCTTTCTTT	CASSLATTEAFF
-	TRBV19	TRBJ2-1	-	TGTGCCAGTAGTATAGGTCTAAGCTCCTACAATGAGCAGTTCTTC	CASSIGLSSYNEQFF
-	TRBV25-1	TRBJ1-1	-	TGTGCCAGCAGTGAATATATGCAGAGCAGGGGCGCTTTCTTT	CASSEYMQSRGAFF
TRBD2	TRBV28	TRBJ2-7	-	TGTGCCAGCAGTTTATCAGTCGGGACTAGCGAATCCTACGAGCAGTACTTC	CASSLSVGTSESYEQYF
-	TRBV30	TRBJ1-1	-	TGTGCCTGGTGGGAGGTGGGCACTGAAGCTTTCTTT	CAWWEVGTEAFF
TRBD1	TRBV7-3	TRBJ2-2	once	TGTGCCAGCAGCATTTACAGGGGCCGAACCACCGGGGAGCTGTTTTTT	CASSIYRGRTTGELFF
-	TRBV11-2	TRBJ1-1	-	TGTGCCAGCAGCTTAGCAATGGGGGGATCAGGAACTGAAGCTTTCTTT	CASSLAMGGSGTEAFF
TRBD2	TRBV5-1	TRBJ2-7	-	TGCGCCAGCAGCGTCCAACAGACTAGCGGGAGGTACGAGCAGTACTTC	CASSVQQTSGRYEQYF
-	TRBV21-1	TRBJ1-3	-	TGTGCCAGCAGCGACTCGGGGATTCGAGGAAACACCATATATTTT	CASSDSGIRGNTIYF
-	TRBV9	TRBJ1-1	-	TGTGCCAGCAGCGTAGAAGGGACTAGAGAAGCTTTCTTT	CASSVEGTREAFF
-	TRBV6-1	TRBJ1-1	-	TGTGCCAGCAGTGAAACCGGCCCCCTTGCGGGGGCTTTCTTT	CASSETGPLAGAFF
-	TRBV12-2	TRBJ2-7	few	TGTGCAAGTCGCTTAGCCCTAGGGGCACCCGAGCAGTACTTC	CASRLALGAPEQYF
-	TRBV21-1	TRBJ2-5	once	TGTGCCAGCAGCAAAAAAGACGGACAGGGCGTTGGGACCCAGTACTTC	CASSKKDGQGVGTQYF
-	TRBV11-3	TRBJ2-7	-	TGTGCCAGCAGCCCTACCCGGTTCAGGGGCGCCTACGAGCAGTACTTC	CASSPTRFRGAYEQYF
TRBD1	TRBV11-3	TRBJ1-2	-	TGTGCCAGCAGCTTAGGACAGGGACCGTACTATGGCTACACCTTC	CASSLGQGPYYGYTF
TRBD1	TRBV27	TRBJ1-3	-	TGTGCCAGCAGCAGACAGGGCCCCTCTGGAAACACCATATATTTT	CASSRQGPSGNTIYF
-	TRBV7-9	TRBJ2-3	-	TGTGCCAGCAGCTCAGTCTCGCAGTATTTT	CASSSVSQYF
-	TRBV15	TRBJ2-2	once	TGTGCCACCAGCGGGTACTCCGGGAGAGATTTAGGGGAGCTGTTTTTT	CATSGYSGRDLGELFF
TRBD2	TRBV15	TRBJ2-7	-	TGTGCCACCAGCGGGCTATCTAGCGGGAGTTACTACGAGCAGTACTTC	CATSGLSSGSYYEQYF
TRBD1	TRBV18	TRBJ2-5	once	TGTGCCAGCTCGCCGACAGGGGCAATCGAGACCCAGTACTTC	CASSPTGAIETQYF
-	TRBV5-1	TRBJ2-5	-	TGCGCCAGCAGCTCCAATCCCGGGGTAGAGACCCAGTACTTC	CASSSNPGVETQYF
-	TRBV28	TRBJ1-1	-	TGTGCCAGCAGTTTTCCCGAGACAGGCCCCCGCACTGAAGCTTTCTTT	CASSFPETGPRTEAFF
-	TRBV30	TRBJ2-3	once	TGTGCCTGGAGTGTTGGGCGGGCCATTAGCACAGATACGCAGTATTTT	CAWSVGRAISTDTQYF
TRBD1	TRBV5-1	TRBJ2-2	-	TGCGCCAGCAGCTTGGGGACAGGGACGAACACCGGGGAGCTGTTTTTT	CASSLGTGTNTGELFF
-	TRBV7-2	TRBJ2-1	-	TGTGCCAGCAGCCTAGCTCTAGCGCTCAACAATGAGCAGTTCTTC	CASSLALALNNEQFF
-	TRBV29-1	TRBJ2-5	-	TGCAGCGTTGAAGAACAGGGTGTTGGGGAGACCCAGTACTTC	CSVEEQGVGETQYF
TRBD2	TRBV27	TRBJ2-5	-	TGTGCCAGCAGGGGGAGAGCGGGAGAGTATGAGACCCAGTACTTC	CASRGRAGEYETQYF
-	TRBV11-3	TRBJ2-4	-	TGTGCCAGCAGCCAGATAGCGACTGACATTCAGTACTTC	CASSQIATDIQYF